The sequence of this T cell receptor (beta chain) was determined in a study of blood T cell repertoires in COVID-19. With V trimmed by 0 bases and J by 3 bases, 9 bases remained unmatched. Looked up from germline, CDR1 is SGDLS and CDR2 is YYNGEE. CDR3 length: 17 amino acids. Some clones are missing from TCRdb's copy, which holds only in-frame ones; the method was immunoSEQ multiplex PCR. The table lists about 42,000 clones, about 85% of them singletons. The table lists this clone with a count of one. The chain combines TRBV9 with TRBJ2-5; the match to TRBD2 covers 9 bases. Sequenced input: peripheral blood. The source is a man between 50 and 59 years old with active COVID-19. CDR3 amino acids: CASSVGWGSGGKETQYF. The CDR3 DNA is TGTGCCAGCAGCGTAGGATGGGGTAGCGGGGGAAAAGAGACCCAGTACTTC.